One and the same sample provided the 29 T cell receptor beta chains below, sequenced in a study of blood T cell repertoires in COVID-19. Measured with immunoSEQ multiplex PCR; TCRdb has only the in-frame clones, and not every one. The sample lists tens of thousands of clones, roughly 85% occurring once. The material sequenced was peripheral blood. The receptor source for this set is a man aged 50-60 years with COVID-19, enrolled during active disease.

The gene calls are TRBV5-1 and TRBJ2-6; a possible D gene is TRBD2 (6 bases). CDR1 and CDR2 from the germline V gene are SGHRS and YFSETQ. The CDR3 length is 20 residues. The V end was cut by 4 bases, the J end by 0 bases, with 23 bases between. The CDR3 region is CASSLRPGGGLSSGANVLTF. DNA for the CDR3: TGCGCCAGCAGCCTGCGACCAGGAGGTGGACTAAGCTCTGGGGCCAACGTCCTGACTTTC.

The rearrangement links TRBV5-1 to TRBJ1-3, with 9 bases fitting TRBD1. J gave up 6 bases and V 5 bases, and 3 bases lay outside the gene matches. CDR1 and CDR2 (germline): SGHRS, YFSETQ. CDR3 length equals 13 residues. The CDR3 protein is CASRDRGQNTIYF. CDR3 DNA sequence: TGCGCCAGCAGGGACAGGGGACAAAACACCATATATTTT.

The rearrangement joins TRBV15 to TRBJ1-6, with 7 bases identical to TRBD1. V lost 4 bases and J lost 4; bases outside the gene matches: 10. CDR3 length: 17 residues. Per germline, CDR1 LNHNV and CDR2 YYDKDF (reference sequence). The CDR3: CATSTSGGTNYNSPLHF. DNA for the CDR3: TGTGCCACCAGCACTTCAGGGGGAACAAATTATAATTCACCCCTCCACTTT. Looking up the rest from reference TRBV15 and TRBJ1-6 gives the full variable domain: DAMVIQNPRYQVTQFGKPVTLSCSQTLNHNVMYWYQQKSSQAPKLLFHYYDKDFNNEADTPDNFQSRRPNTSFCFLDIRSPGLGDTAMYLCATSTSGGTNYNSPLHFGNGTRLTVT.

The chain has TRBV28 and TRBJ1-1; weak D call: TRBD1 (5 bases). Germline assignment: CDR1 MDHEN and CDR2 SYDVKM. The CDR3 runs 18 residues. Trimming took off 5 bases at V and 3 bases at J, with 25 bases between the two ends. The CDR3 DNA reads as TGTGCCAGCAGTACCGCGGGGGGATGGAAATATCGGGACACTGAAGCTTTCTTT. As protein: CASSTAGGWKYRDTEAFF.

The J gene is TRBJ1-4, the V gene TRBV6-5; 8 bases line up with TRBD1. The CDR3 extends over 16 amino acids. CDR1 and CDR2 (germline): MNHEY, SVGAGI. The ends lost 4 bases at V and 7 bases at J; junction bases unmatched: 11. Here the CDR3 DNA reads TGTGCCAGCAGTTCCGGACAGGGCTTTCTTGCTGAAAAACTGTTTTTT. Its protein is CASSSGQGFLAEKLFF.

In its sample, this clone was seen once. V gene TRBV19 combines with J gene TRBJ2-7; the match to TRBD1 covers 7 bases. Germline-derived CDR1 and CDR2 are LNHDA and SQIVND (reference sequence). The V segment lost 1 base and the J segment 2 bases; nucleotides outside the gene matches: 5. The CDR3 is 15 residues long. CDR3 DNA sequence: TGTGCCAGTAGTATAGCTGGGCAGGGGGCCTACGAGCAGTACTTC. Its translation: CASSIAGQGAYEQYF.

In its sample, this clone was seen once. The chain uses TRBV19 and TRBJ1-2; 7 bases are a match to TRBD1. J lost 2 bases, V lost 3 bases, and 6 bases had no gene match. CDR1 and CDR2 from the germline V gene are LNHDA and SQIVND (reference sequence). The CDR3 covers 15 residues. The CDR3 loop reads CASSIPGRGNYGYTF. CDR3 coding DNA: TGTGCCAGTAGTATCCCGGGCAGGGGGAACTATGGCTACACCTTC.

The J gene is TRBJ2-1, the V gene TRBV18, with 8 positions matching TRBD1. Per the germline V gene, CDR1 is KGHSH and CDR2 is LQKENI. The CDR3 is made up of 17 amino acids. V was pared by 0 bases and J by 8 bases, with 12 bases of the junction left unmatched. CDR3 in amino acids: CASSPPSQGASAYEQFF. As DNA, the CDR3 is TGTGCCAGCTCACCACCTAGTCAGGGGGCCTCGGCCTATGAGCAGTTCTTC.

The table lists this clone with a count of one. The chain is built from TRBV28 and TRBJ2-7; D perhaps matches TRBD2 (5 bases). Germline V gene data show CDR1 as MDHEN and CDR2 as SYDVKM. Deletions cut 10 bases from V and 4 bases from J, with 17 bases between. CDR3 length: 13 residues. DNA of the CDR3: TGTGCCACACTAGATATGCCCGCATACGAGCAGTACTTC. Amino acid sequence: CATLDMPAYEQYF. The entire variable domain, with the rest obtained from reference TRBV28 and TRBJ2-7, is as follows: DVKVTQSSRYLVKRTGEKVFLECVQDMDHENMFWYRQDPGLGLRLIYFSYDVKMKEKGDIPEGYSVSREKKERFSLILESASTNQTSMYLCATLDMPAYEQYFGPGTRLTVT.

J is TRBJ1-4 and V is TRBV25-1; no definite D call. The V and J ends lost 1 base and 0 bases respectively, with 3 bases between them. The CDR3 has 14 amino acids. From germline, CDR1 is MGHDK and CDR2 SYGVNS. CDR3 sequence (DNA): TGTGCCAGCAGTGAATCGTCAACTAATGAAAAACTGTTTTTT. Translated: CASSESSTNEKLFF.

This clone has a handful of counts. CDR3 sequence: CASNKREGVETQYF. The CDR3, as DNA: TGTGCCAGCAACAAGCGGGAGGGGGTGGAGACCCAGTACTTC. This chain links TRBV5-4 with TRBJ2-5; 10 positions match TRBD2. The CDR3 extends over 14 amino acids. Germline loops: CDR1 SGHNT, CDR2 YYREEE (reference sequence). V shed 6 bases, J shed 5 bases, and the junction held 7 bases outside the gene matches.

The chain has TRBV6-6 and TRBJ2-6, with TRBD1 matching 8 bases. This CDR3 has 19 residues. V lost 6 bases to trimming and J lost 0 bases; unmatched junction nucleotides: 13. CDR1 is MNHNY, CDR2 SVGAGI, per germline (reference sequence). The CDR3 loop reads CASRRLRQGRPSGANVLTF. The CDR3, as DNA: TGTGCCAGCAGACGACTCCGACAGGGGCGTCCCTCTGGGGCCAACGTCCTGACTTTC.

The chain recombines TRBV6-5 with TRBJ1-2; D unresolved. In germline, CDR1 is MNHEY, CDR2 SVGAGI. The V and J ends lost 6 bases and 0 bases respectively, with 8 bases between them. CDR3 length: 13 residues. CDR3 nucleotide sequence: TGTGCCAGCAGCTGGGCAGCTAACTATGGCTACACCTTC. Translated: CASSWAANYGYTF.

This clone occurred a few times. J is TRBJ1-3 and V is TRBV30, with a weak D call TRBD1 (5 bases). Trimming shortened V by 7 bases and J by 0 bases, and 10 bases separated the two germline ends. CDR3 length: 13 amino acids. From germline, CDR1 is GTSNPN and CDR2 SVGIG (reference sequence). The CDR3 DNA follows: TGTGCCTCAGACAGTGACTCTGGAAACACCATATATTTT. It codes for CASDSDSGNTIYF.

This chain links TRBV19 with TRBJ1-4; 8 bases are a match to TRBD1. This CDR3 contains 14 residues. J gave up 5 bases and V 8 bases, and 7 bases lay outside the gene matches. Germline CDR1 and CDR2: LNHDA and SQIVND (reference sequence). CDR3 residues: CASGTDRVNEKLFF. The DNA of the CDR3 is TGTGCCAGTGGAACGGACAGGGTGAATGAAAAACTGTTTTTT.

V is TRBV5-5 and J is TRBJ1-1; 12 nucleotides match TRBD1. The germline gives CDR1 SGHKS, CDR2 YYEKEE (reference sequence). The CDR3 covers 15 residues. Trimming at V came to 4 bases and at J to 10 bases, leaving 11 bases not matched to a gene. In DNA form, the CDR3 reads TGTGCCAGCAGCCCCGGGACAGGGGGCGCCTTCGGAGCTTTCTTT. Translating it yields CASSPGTGGAFGAFF.

The chain recombines TRBV30 with TRBJ1-6, with 9 positions matching TRBD1. This CDR3 is built from 12 residues. Germline V gene sequence: CDR1 GTSNPN, CDR2 SVGIG (reference sequence). The ends lost 7 bases at V and 7 bases at J; junction bases unmatched: 2. The DNA of the CDR3 is TGTGCCTCCGGACAGGGGAATTCACCCCTCCACTTT. It codes for CASGQGNSPLHF. The full variable domain, in which reference TRBV30 and TRBJ1-6 provide the parts outside the CDR3, is SQTIHQWPATLVQPVGSPLSLECTVEGTSNPNLYWYRQAAGRGLQLLFYSVGIGQISSEVPQNLSASRPQDRQFILSSKKLLLSDSGFYLCASGQGNSPLHFGNGTRLTVT.

The chain couples TRBV4-2 to TRBJ2-3; the D is unclear. Trimming shortened V by 0 bases and J by 9 bases, and 10 bases separated the two germline ends. Germline V gives CDR1 LGHNA, CDR2 YNFKEQ. The CDR3 length is 13 residues. The CDR3 here is CASSQEETQTQYF. CDR3 DNA sequence: TGTGCCAGCAGCCAAGAGGAGACCCAAACGCAGTATTTT.

This clone turned up a few times. This chain uses TRBV24-1 with TRBJ1-5; a weak D match, TRBD1 (5 bases). V was trimmed by 9 bases and J by 2 bases, leaving 16 bases between them. There are 15 residues in the CDR3. Germline V CDR1 and CDR2: KGHDR, SFDVKD. As DNA, the CDR3 is TGTGCCACCTCCGCGGGGGAATGGGGCAATCAGCCCCAGCATTTT. It is translated as CATSAGEWGNQPQHF.

This clone was picked up many times. The chain uses TRBV5-1 and TRBJ2-1; 10 bases agree with TRBD2. The CDR3 runs to 15 residues. CDR1 and CDR2 (germline): SGHRS, YFSETQ. Trimming took 4 bases from V and 7 from J; bases not matched to a gene: 8. CDR3: CASSVESSGRNEQFF. CDR3 bases: TGCGCCAGCAGCGTGGAGTCTAGCGGGAGAAATGAGCAGTTCTTC.

V is TRBV19 and J is TRBJ1-1, with unresolved D. This CDR3 contains 11 residues. Trimming cost V 6 bases and J 5 bases, with 7 bases left between them. Germline CDR1 and CDR2: LNHDA and SQIVND (reference sequence). The CDR3 DNA is TGTGCCAGTAGCGGGAGTACTGAAGCTTTCTTT. This gives the protein CASSGSTEAFF.

The chain is built from TRBV5-1 and TRBJ2-3; 7 nucleotides match TRBD2. From germline, CDR1 is SGHRS and CDR2 YFSETQ. J was trimmed by 6 bases and V by 4 bases; bases with no gene match: 14. This CDR3 comprises 16 residues. In DNA, the CDR3 is TGCGCCAGCAGCCTGGGGTCTGCGGGAGCAGGGGATACGCAGTATTTT. It encodes CASSLGSAGAGDTQYF.

This chain uses TRBV19 with TRBJ2-1, with 12 nucleotides matching TRBD2. This CDR3 region has 16 residues. Trimming removed 3 bases from V and 5 bases from J; junction bases left unmatched: 5. CDR1 and CDR2 from the germline V gene are LNHDA and SQIVND (reference sequence). The DNA of the CDR3 is TGTGCCAGTAGTATCTCAGGACTAGCGGGAAACAATGAGCAGTTCTTC. Amino acid sequence: CASSISGLAGNNEQFF.

The chain is built from TRBV6-5 and TRBJ2-3; D unresolved. CDR1 is MNHEY and CDR2 is SVGAGI in the germline V gene. Deletions cut 5 bases from V and 5 bases from J, with 8 bases between. This CDR3 is 12 amino acids long. CDR3 in DNA: TGTGCCAGCAGTCGCCTCGGAGATACGCAGTATTTT. Residues: CASSRLGDTQYF.

The rearrangement uses TRBV27 and TRBJ1-1; D may be TRBD1 (5 bases). Germline CDR1 MNHEY, CDR2 SMNVEV (reference sequence). The CDR3 is 13 residues long. The V end lost 6 bases, the J end lost 4 bases, and 12 bases lay between the germline ends. The CDR3 region has the DNA TGTGCCAGCAGCCCGACAGTGAGCACTGAAGCTTTCTTT. Encoded protein: CASSPTVSTEAFF.

The J gene is TRBJ1-2, the V gene TRBV5-1; 7 bases are shared with TRBD1. Germline loops: CDR1 SGHRS, CDR2 YFSETQ. The CDR3 spans 13 residues. Unmatched junction bases numbered 6, after V lost 2 bases and J lost 8 bases. For the CDR3, the DNA is TGCGCCAGCAGCTTTCGACAGGGAAAGGGCTACACCTTC. It codes for CASSFRQGKGYTF.

The gene calls are TRBV7-3 and TRBJ1-2; D perhaps matches TRBD1 (5 bases). The CDR3 has 13 residues. CDR1 is SGHTA and CDR2 is FQGTGA in the germline V gene. Trimming stripped 5 bases from V and 7 bases from J, with 14 bases between. The CDR3 loop is CASSLAGLSGYTF. CDR3 sequence (DNA): TGTGCCAGCAGCCTCGCAGGGCTTTCTGGCTACACCTTC.

The genes are TRBV4-2 and TRBJ1-1; TRBD1 is a possible D gene (5 bases). The CDR3 extends over 15 amino acids. V gave up 4 bases and J gave up 0 bases, with 12 bases separating them. Germline values: CDR1 LGHNA, CDR2 YNFKEQ. DNA of the CDR3: TGTGCCAGCAGCCCTAAGACAGCTTTGAACACTGAAGCTTTCTTT. It specifies CASSPKTALNTEAFF.

The chain joins TRBV7-2 to TRBJ2-5, with TRBD2 matching over 7 bases. The CDR3 extends over 14 amino acids. CDR1 is SGHTA, CDR2 FQGNSA, per germline. Trimming took 1 base from V and 1 from J; bases not matched to a gene: 0. The CDR3 sequence is CASSLGGSQETQYF. The DNA of the CDR3 is TGTGCCAGCAGCTTAGGCGGGAGCCAAGAGACCCAGTACTTC.